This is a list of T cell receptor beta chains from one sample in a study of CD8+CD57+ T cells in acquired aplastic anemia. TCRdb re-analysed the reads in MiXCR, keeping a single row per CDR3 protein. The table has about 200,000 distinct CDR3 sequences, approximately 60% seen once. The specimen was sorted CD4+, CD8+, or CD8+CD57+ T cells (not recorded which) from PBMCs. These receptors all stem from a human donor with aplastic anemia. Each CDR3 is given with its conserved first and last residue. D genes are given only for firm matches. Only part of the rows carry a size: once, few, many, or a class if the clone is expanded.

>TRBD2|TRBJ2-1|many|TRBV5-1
TGCGCCAGCAGCCCGGGACTAGCGGGGGTCTCCAGCGAGGATGAGCAGTTCTTC
CASSPGLAGVSSEDEQFF
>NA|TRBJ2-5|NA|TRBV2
NA
CATGTGASGLFFGSGTQYF
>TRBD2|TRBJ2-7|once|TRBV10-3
TGTGCCATCAGTGATTGGCCTAGCGGGGGTACCTACGAGCAGTACTTC
CAISDWPSGGTYEQYF
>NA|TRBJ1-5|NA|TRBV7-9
TGTGCCAGCAGCTTTGGTTCCTATCAGAGGGAGCCCCAGCATTTT
CASSFGSYQREPQHF
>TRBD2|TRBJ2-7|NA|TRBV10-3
TGTGCCATCAGAAATCGGGAGGGATACGAGCAGTACTTC
CAIRNREGYEQYF
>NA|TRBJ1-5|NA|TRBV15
TGTGCCACCAGCAAGCCAGATCAGCCCCAGCATTTT
CATSKPDQPQHF
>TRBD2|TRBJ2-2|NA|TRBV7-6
TGTGCCAGCAGCTTAATGTACGGGGGGGGACACCCCGGGGAGCTGTTTTTT
CASSLMYGGGHPGELFF
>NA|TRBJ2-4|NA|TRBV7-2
TGTGCCAGCAGCCCGGAACGTGACATTCAGTACTTC
CASSPERDIQYF
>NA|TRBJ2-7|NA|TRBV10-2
TGCGCCTCTACAGGGAACCCCTCCTACGAGCAGTACTTC
CASTGNPSYEQYF
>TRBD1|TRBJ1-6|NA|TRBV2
TGTGCCAGCAGTGAGACAGGGCGTAATTCACCCCTCCACTTT
CASSETGRNSPLHF
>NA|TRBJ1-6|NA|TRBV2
TGTGCCAGCAGAAGAAGGATGGGATCAGGAGGATATTCACCCCTCCACTTT
CASRRRMGSGGYSPLHF
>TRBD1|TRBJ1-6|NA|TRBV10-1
TGCGCCAGCAGTGAGTCCCAGACAGGGCCCAGTTCACCCCTCCACTTT
CASSESQTGPSSPLHF
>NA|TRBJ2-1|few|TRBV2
TGTGCCAGCAGTCTTCTAGACGATGAGCAGTTCTTC
CASSLLDDEQFF
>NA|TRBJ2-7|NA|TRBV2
TGTGCCAGCACCAAGGACGGAAGCTCCTACGAGCAGTACTTC
CASTKDGSSYEQYF
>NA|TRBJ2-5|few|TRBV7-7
TGTGCCAGCAGCTCCAACACGGAAGAGACCCAGTACTTC
CASSSNTEETQYF
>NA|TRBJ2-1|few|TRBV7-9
TGTGCCACCGGGGGGCAGAACAATGAGCAGTTCTTC
CATGGQNNEQFF
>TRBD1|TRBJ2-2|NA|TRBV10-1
TGCGCCACGGCAGGGGGCGATGGTCCGGGGGAGCTGTTTTTT
CATAGGDGPGELFF
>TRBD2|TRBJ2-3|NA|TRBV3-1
TGTGCCAGCAGTTTTGGTTTGGGGACTAGCGGGAGTACGCAGTATTTT
CASSFGLGTSGSTQYF
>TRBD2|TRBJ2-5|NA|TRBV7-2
TGTGCCAGCAGCCGTAGCGGGACGGAGACCCAGTACTTC
CASSRSGTETQYF
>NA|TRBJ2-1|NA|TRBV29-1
TGCAGCGTTGAATGGGGTGAGCAGTTCTTC
CSVEWGEQFF
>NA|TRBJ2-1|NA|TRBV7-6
TGTGACAGCAGCTTTACACCCCAGCGGTCCTTCGAGCAGTTCTTC
CDSSFTPQRSFEQFF
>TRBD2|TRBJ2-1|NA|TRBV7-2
TGTGCCAGCAGTTCCCGGGTGGGCGGGACTATGCAGTTCTTC
CASSSRVGGTMQFF
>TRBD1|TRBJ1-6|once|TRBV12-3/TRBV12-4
TGTGCCGGCAGTTCGGGACAGGGAGGCTCACCCCTCCACTTT
CAGSSGQGGSPLHF
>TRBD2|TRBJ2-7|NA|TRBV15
TGTGCCACCAGCAGCCACCTTGATAGCGGGGTCGAGCAGTACTTC
CATSSHLDSGVEQYF
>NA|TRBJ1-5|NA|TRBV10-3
TGTGCCATCAGTGACCCCGTCACAGGGCCCGGTCAGCCCCAGCATTTT
CAISDPVTGPGQPQHF
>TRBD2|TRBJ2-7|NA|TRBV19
TGTGCCAGTAGTATAAAAGGGACGACTAGCGGGACCTACGAGCAGTACTTC
CASSIKGTTSGTYEQYF
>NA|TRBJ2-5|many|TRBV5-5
TGTGCCAGCAGCTTGGGGACAAATGGTGGCAGGGAAGAGACCCAGTACTTC
CASSLGTNGGREETQYF
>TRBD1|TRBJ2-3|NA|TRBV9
TGTGCCAGCGTCGAAACAGGGGGCGCAGGGATGGATACGCAGTATTTT
CASVETGGAGMDTQYF
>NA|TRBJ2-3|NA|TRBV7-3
TGTGCCAGCAGCTTAACTAGGGTGGATACGCAGTATTTT
CASSLTRVDTQYF
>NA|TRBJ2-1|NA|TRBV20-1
TGCAGTGCTAGTGCCACGACCTACAATGAGCAGTTCTTC
CSASATTYNEQFF
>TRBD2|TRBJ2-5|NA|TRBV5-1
TGCGCCAGCAGTACCGGGACTAGCGGCCAAGAGACCCAGTACTTC
CASSTGTSGQETQYF
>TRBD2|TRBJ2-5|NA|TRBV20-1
TGCAGTGCTAGAGACGAGGCTAGCGGGGATCAAGAGACCCAGTACTTC
CSARDEASGDQETQYF
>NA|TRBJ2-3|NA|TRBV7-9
TGTGCCAGCAGCTTAGGGCCTTCAGGGTGGGATGAGCAGTATTTT
CASSLGPSGWDEQYF
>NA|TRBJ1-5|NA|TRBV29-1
TGCAGCGTTGAGACGACAGCAAATCAGCCCCAGCATTTT
CSVETTANQPQHF
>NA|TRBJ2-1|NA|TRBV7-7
TGTGCTAGCAGCTTCGCAAGGGGGAATGAGCAGTTCTTC
CASSFARGNEQFF
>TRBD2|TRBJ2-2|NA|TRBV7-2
TGTGCCAGCAGCTTAGATCGGGGAGGGTCCCTCACCGGGGAGCTGTTTTTT
CASSLDRGGSLTGELFF
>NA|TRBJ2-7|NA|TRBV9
TGTGCCAGCAGCGTAGTTTTGACTAGTGGCGAGCAGTACTTC
CASSVVLTSGEQYF
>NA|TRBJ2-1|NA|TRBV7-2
TGTGCCAGCAGCTTAGCTGATGCGAGAGAGCAGTTCTTC
CASSLADAREQFF
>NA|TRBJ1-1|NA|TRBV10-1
TGCGCCAGCAGTGAGTCGAACCGGGTAGGAACGAACGCTTTCTTT
CASSESNRVGTNAFF
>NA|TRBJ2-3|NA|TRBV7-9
TGTGCCAGCAGCTATTCAGGGACAGATACGCAGTATTTT
CASSYSGTDTQYF
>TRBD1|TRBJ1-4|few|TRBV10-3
TGTGCCATCAGTGATTCCGGGACAGGGAACGAAAAACTGTTTTTT
CAISDSGTGNEKLFF
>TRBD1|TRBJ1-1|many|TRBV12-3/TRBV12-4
TGTGCCAGCAGCACAGGGGCTGGCACTGAAGCTTTCTTT
CASSTGAGTEAFF
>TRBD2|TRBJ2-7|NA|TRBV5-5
TGCGCCAGCAGCATCGGACTAGCGGACTCCTACGAGCAGTACTTC
CASSIGLADSYEQYF
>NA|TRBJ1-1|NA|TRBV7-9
TGTGCCAGCAGCTTTTTGGTGAACACTGAAGCTTTCTTT
CASSFLVNTEAFF
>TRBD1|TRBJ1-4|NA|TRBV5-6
TGTGCCAGCAGCTCGCCGGGACAGCTGAATGAAAAACTGTTTTTT
CASSSPGQLNEKLFF